The 27 T cell receptor beta chains below all came from one sample that was sequenced in a study of response to subunit inactivated influenza vaccine. MiXCR, applied by TCRdb to the RT-PCR reads, yields one record per CDR3 protein. The sample lists fewer than 750,000 distinct CDR3 sequences, less than 15% seen once, with around 10% in the top ten. The sequences come from PBMCs from blood, collected less than 13 days after vaccination. These TCRs come from a man over 45 who received an inactivated influenza vaccine.

This clonotype occurred a few times. The V call is TRBV20-1, the J call TRBJ2-7; possibly TRBD1 for D (5 bases). The V end lost 4 bases, the J end lost 2 bases, and 15 bases lay between the germline ends. The CDR3 is made up of 14 amino acids. Germline CDR1 and CDR2: DFQATT and SNEGSKA (reference sequence). CDR3 DNA sequence: TGCAGTGCTAATCGGGCAGGGTATACCTACGAGCAGTACTTC. The encoded protein is CSANRAGYTYEQYF.

The gene calls are TRBV2 and TRBJ2-5; D gene ambiguous. Germline V gene lookup returns CDR1 SNHLY and CDR2 FYNNEI. The CDR3 length is 14 residues. V gave up 6 bases and J gave up 5 bases, with 16 bases separating them. The CDR3 spells CASRENTLAETQYF. The CDR3 region has the DNA TGTGCCAGCAGAGAAAATACCCTCGCGGAGACCCAGTACTTC.

A few counts support this clonotype. The chain carries TRBV18 and TRBJ2-1; D possibly matches TRBD1 or TRBD2 (6 bases each). Per germline, CDR1 KGHSH and CDR2 LQKENI. The length of the CDR3 is 14 residues. V lost 11 bases and J lost 0, with 14 bases in between. The CDR3 reads CAGRGGSSYNEQFF. The CDR3 DNA reads TGTGCCGGGAGAGGGGGGAGCTCCTACAATGAGCAGTTCTTC.

This sequence joins TRBV6-5 and TRBJ2-2; weak D call: TRBD1 (6 bases). The CDR3 has 15 amino acids. Deletions cut 7 bases from V and 4 bases from J, with 16 bases between. Germline V gene data show CDR1 as MNHEY and CDR2 as SVGAGI. Here the CDR3 reads CASTSQGRSTGELFF. CDR3 sequence (DNA): TGTGCCAGCACTTCACAGGGTCGCAGCACCGGGGAGCTGTTTTTT.

The chain is built from TRBV29-1 and TRBJ1-1; D is perhaps TRBD1 (5 bases). V gave up 5 bases and J gave up 4 bases, with 17 bases separating them. The germline V gene encodes CDR1 SQVTM and CDR2 ANQGSEA. CDR3 length equals 14 residues. The CDR3 sequence: CSVSRQGPGTEAFF. The CDR3 nucleotides read TGCAGCGTTTCTCGTCAGGGCCCAGGCACTGAAGCTTTCTTT.

This clonotype was seen more than once but under ten times. The DNA for the CDR3 is TGTGCCAGCAGCGCTCCGCGGGGGAACTCCTACAATGAGCAGTTCTTC. It specifies CASSAPRGNSYNEQFF. The chain links TRBV7-2 to TRBJ2-1; 7 bases align to TRBD2. Looked up from germline, CDR1 is SGHTA and CDR2 is FQGNSA. Unmatched junction bases numbered 7, after V lost 5 bases and J lost 0 bases. The CDR3 is made up of 16 amino acids.

A few counts support this clonotype. The gene calls are TRBV28 and TRBJ1-4; the D gene is possibly TRBD1 (6 bases). Germline assignment: CDR1 MDHEN and CDR2 SYDVKM. V gave up 3 bases and J gave up 6 bases, with 20 bases separating them. CDR3 size: 17 residues. This CDR3 is CASSFSTGQGPHEKLFF. The CDR3 region has the DNA TGTGCCAGCAGTTTTTCGACAGGCCAAGGCCCTCATGAAAAACTGTTTTTT.

The chain couples TRBV12-3 or TRBV12-4 to TRBJ2-7; 7 bases are a match to TRBD2. The CDR3 is 14 residues long. J was trimmed by 4 bases and V by 9 bases; bases with no gene match: 12. The CDR3 sequence: CASSMGGDWYEQYF. The CDR3 DNA is TGTGCCAGTTCAATGGGAGGGGACTGGTACGAGCAGTACTTC.

The rearrangement links TRBV7-9 to TRBJ1-2; perhaps TRBD1 as D (5 bases). Trimming shortened V by 1 base and J by 4 bases, and 13 bases separated the two germline ends. Germline V lookup: CDR1 SEHNR, CDR2 FQNEAQ (reference sequence). The length of the CDR3 is 15 residues. CDR3 nucleotide sequence: TGTGCCAGCAGCTTAGGGGCAGGGATGGGCTATGGCTACACCTTC. Translation: CASSLGAGMGYGYTF.

This chain joins TRBV4-1 and TRBJ1-5; 7 nucleotides align to TRBD1. Germline CDR1 and CDR2: MGHRA and YSYEKL. V shed 2 bases, J shed 5 bases, and the junction held 6 bases outside the gene matches. CDR3 length equals 15 residues. CDR3 nucleotide sequence: TGCGCCAGCAGCCAAAGGAGCCAGGGGGATCAGCCCCAGCATTTT. It is translated as CASSQRSQGDQPQHF.

The J gene is TRBJ1-6, the V gene TRBV20-1; D perhaps matches TRBD1 (5 bases). CDR1 DFQATT and CDR2 SNEGSKA come from the germline V gene (reference sequence). With 0 bases removed from V and 7 bases from J, the gap between germline ends came to 10 bases. The length of the CDR3 is 14 residues. This CDR3 reads CSARDRQRNSPLHF. CDR3 DNA sequence: TGCAGTGCTAGAGATAGACAGAGGAATTCACCCCTCCACTTT.

This clonotype showed up just a few times. The rearrangement links TRBV6-5 to TRBJ1-5; D not resolved. The CDR3 is 15 residues long. Trimming removed 0 bases from V and 5 bases from J, with 11 bases in between. The germline V gene has CDR1 MNHEY and CDR2 SVGAGI. The CDR3: CASSYSNRVDQPQHF. CDR3 in DNA: TGTGCCAGCAGTTACTCGAATAGGGTAGATCAGCCCCAGCATTTT.

Many counts were recorded for this clonotype. The CDR3 here is CASSPLGGRTNEKLFF. DNA of the CDR3: TGTGCCAGCAGCCCTTTGGGGGGACGGACTAATGAAAAACTGTTTTTT. The gene calls are TRBV5-5 and TRBJ1-4; TRBD1 might be the D (5 bases). The V end was cut by 4 bases, the J end by 2 bases, with 15 bases between. This CDR3 contains 16 residues. Germline V CDR1 and CDR2: SGHKS, YYEKEE (reference sequence).

The chain couples TRBV5-1 to TRBJ2-3; D is possibly TRBD1 or TRBD2 (5 bases each). CDR1 and CDR2 from the germline V gene are SGHRS and YFSETQ. The CDR3 consists of 13 residues. The germline V and J ends were trimmed by 7 bases and 1 base, with 10 bases remaining between them. In DNA form, the CDR3 reads TGCGCCAGCGGGGCGGAGGGCACAGATACGCAGTATTTT. Its protein product is CASGAEGTDTQYF.

This clonotype came up a few times. The V and J genes are TRBV13 and TRBJ1-1; the D gene is possibly TRBD1 (5 bases). V was cut by 7 bases and J by 4 bases, with 13 bases left in between. CDR1 is PRHDT and CDR2 is FYEKMQ in the germline V gene (reference sequence). The CDR3 consists of 13 residues. This CDR3 is CASTPGSSTEAFF. CDR3 sequence (DNA): TGTGCCAGCACCCCAGGGTCGAGCACTGAAGCTTTCTTT. Based on the CDR3 plus reference TRBV13 and TRBJ1-1, the full variable domain is AAGVIQSPRHLIKEKRETATLKCYPIPRHDTVYWYQQGPGQDPQFLISFYEKMQSDKGSIPDRFSAQQFSDYHSELNMSSLELGDSALYFCASTPGSSTEAFFGQGTRLTVV.

V gene TRBV6-2 or TRBV6-3 combines with J gene TRBJ2-7; D is perhaps TRBD1 (5 bases). V dropped 5 bases and J dropped 1 base, with 9 bases sitting between them. The CDR3 runs 13 residues. Germline V gene data show CDR1 as MNHEY and CDR2 as SVGEGT. The chain's CDR3 is CASSGRVSYEQYF. For the CDR3, the DNA is TGTGCCAGCAGTGGCAGGGTTTCCTACGAGCAGTACTTC.

The rearrangement links TRBV7-8 to TRBJ1-5, with TRBD1 identical over 11 bases. In germline, CDR1 is SGHVS, CDR2 FQNEAQ. V was clipped by 4 bases and J by 6 bases; unmatched bases: 11. The CDR3 runs to 17 residues. In nucleotides, the CDR3 is TGTGCCAGCAGCTCTGAACGGCCGGGACAGGGGGGTCAGCCCCAGCATTTT. Amino acid sequence: CASSSERPGQGGQPQHF.

The chain uses TRBV7-2 and TRBJ2-6; D possibly corresponds to TRBD1 (6 bases). Germline values: CDR1 SGHTA, CDR2 FQGNSA. The CDR3 length is 15 residues. V was trimmed by 5 bases and J by 0 bases, leaving 8 bases between them. The CDR3 sequence is CASSRQVSGANVLTF. The CDR3 bases are TGTGCCAGCAGCCGACAGGTCTCTGGGGCCAACGTCCTGACTTTC.

This clonotype was found many times. The chain is built from TRBV10-3 and TRBJ1-1, with D perhaps matching TRBD1 (6 bases). The CDR3 length is 13 residues. Trimming removed 8 bases at V and 0 bases at J, with 10 bases between. Germline CDR1 is ENHRY and CDR2 is SYGVKD. CDR3 amino acids: CAIGGALNTEAFF. CDR3 coding DNA: TGTGCCATCGGGGGGGCGCTGAACACTGAAGCTTTCTTT.

As concerns this clonotype: A read error is possible here, since a much larger clone lies one base away. Since the CDR3 does not end with the conserved phenylalanine or tryptophan, this likely comes from a read error. This chain joins TRBV24-1 and TRBJ2-7; D possibly matches TRBD1 or TRBD2 (5 bases each). The CDR3 sequence is 17 residues long. Germline-derived CDR1 and CDR2 are KGHDR and SFDVKD. Trimming stripped 4 bases from V and 3 bases from J, with 21 bases between. CDR3 DNA: TGTGCCACCAGTGAAGAAAGGGACCGCCCCATATACTACGAGCAGTACTAC. This gives the protein CATSEERDRPIYYEQYY.

This clonotype was picked up a small number of times. The V gene is TRBV28, the J gene TRBJ2-1; 7 nucleotides line up with TRBD2. This CDR3 is 15 amino acids long. The germline V gene encodes CDR1 MDHEN and CDR2 SYDVKM. With V trimmed by 8 bases and J by 9 bases, 16 bases remained unmatched. DNA for the CDR3: TGTGCCAGCTCTGGGTGGGGGGGACTCGGGGCTGAGCAGTTCTTC. Protein product: CASSGWGGLGAEQFF.

This clonotype appeared many times. The rearrangement joins TRBV11-2 to TRBJ1-1; D perhaps matches TRBD1 (5 bases). This CDR3 is built from 14 residues. In germline, CDR1 is SGHAT, CDR2 FQNNGV. V lost 0 bases and J lost 4, with 9 bases in between. CDR3 bases: TGTGCCAGCAGCTTAGAAGGGGTAGGCACTGAAGCTTTCTTT. The encoded protein is CASSLEGVGTEAFF.

This clonotype was observed a handful of times. This rearrangement joins TRBV4-3 to TRBJ2-3; D tentatively fits TRBD1 or TRBD2 (6 bases each). Germline-derived CDR1 and CDR2 are LGHNA and YSLEER. This CDR3 region has 15 residues. Trimming removed 0 bases at V and 6 bases at J, with 13 bases between. The CDR3 DNA is TGCGCCAGCAGCCAAGATGGCAGGGGAGGTGATACGCAGTATTTT. Its translation: CASSQDGRGGDTQYF.

In this sample, this clonotype turned up a few times. The chain carries TRBV7-6 and TRBJ2-5; TRBD1 aligns across 9 bases. The junction had 8 bases not matched to a gene; V was cut back by 5 bases and J by 4 bases. Germline V lookup: CDR1 SGHVS, CDR2 FNYEAQ. The CDR3 extends over 15 amino acids. CDR3 in amino acids: CASSLLTDRGETQYF. CDR3 nucleotides: TGTGCCAGCAGCCTGTTGACGGACAGGGGAGAGACCCAGTACTTC.

In this sample, this clonotype turned up a few times. V is TRBV6-5 and J is TRBJ1-1, with D unclear. Germline values: CDR1 MNHEY, CDR2 SVGAGI. V lost 3 bases and J 4 bases, leaving 12 bases between the germline ends. The CDR3 length is 14 residues. As DNA, the CDR3 is TGTGCCAGCAGTTATTACGGGGAGGGCACTGAAGCTTTCTTT. Encoded protein: CASSYYGEGTEAFF.

In its sample, this clonotype was seen a few times. The genes are TRBV7-2 and TRBJ2-1; unclear D gene. The CDR3 is 16 residues long. Germline-derived CDR1 and CDR2 are SGHTA and FQGNSA. V shed 2 bases and J shed 0 bases, with 11 bases lying between them. This chain's CDR3 is CASSLLPSLSYNEQFF. CDR3 coding DNA: TGTGCCAGCAGCTTATTGCCATCTCTCTCCTACAATGAGCAGTTCTTC.

The V gene is TRBV5-1, the J gene TRBJ2-1; 9 nucleotides match TRBD2. In germline, CDR1 is SGHRS, CDR2 YFSETQ. With V trimmed by 3 bases and J by 4 bases, 8 bases remained unmatched. The CDR3 covers 16 residues. CDR3 DNA sequence: TGCGCCAGCAGCTCCATTAGCGGGGGCGGTTACAATGAGCAGTTCTTC. Residues: CASSSISGGGYNEQFF.